This TCR beta chain was observed in a study of regulatory T cells in long-lasting Graves disease. Background on the study: Antithyroid drugs had been given to newly diagnosed Graves' patients for under 3 months.

In building TCR beta libraries, iRepertoire HTBI primers were used together with Arm-PCR of CDR3 regions. TCRdb reprocessed the multiplex PCR reads with MiXCR, giving one entry per CDR3 protein. In the table there are roughly 500,000 distinct CDR3 sequences, roughly 14% of which are singletons. Regarding the study as a whole: It was possible that the small sample size reduced accuracy.

V was trimmed by 6 bases and J by 5 bases, leaving 26 bases between them. CDR1 is KGHSH and CDR2 is LQKENI in the germline V gene. There are 17 residues in the CDR3. Comments on this clonotype: Its antigen remains unknown.

Time point denoted: newly diagnosed GD, antithyroid drugs for less than 3 months. PBMC-derived RNA was used for the TCR library. Patients met American Thyroid Association criteria for Graves' disease. These data also formed part of another study, on T cells in Graves' hyperthyroidism and ophthalmopathy. This second report adds: Orbital computed tomography, thyroid ultrasound, serum thyroxine and TRAb, and clinical symptoms together informed the diagnoses.

The sequencing here drew on peripheral blood mononuclear cells (PBMCs), taken at new diagnosis, from a patient treated with antithyroid drugs. The V gene is TRBV18, the J gene TRBJ2-7; a weak D match, TRBD2 (6 bases). This receptor was taken from a man between 25 and 39 years old with Graves disease. CDR3 DNA sequence: TGTGCCAGCTCGAAAGGCGGAGGCGGGGTGGCCCCAGACGAGCAGTACTTC. It yields the protein CASSKGGGGVAPDEQYF.